A selection of T cell receptor beta chains follows, all from one sample in a study of T cell responses to AZD1222 COVID-19 vaccine. Assay: immunoSEQ multiplex PCR; the TCRdb copy retains only in-frame clones and omits some. This sample has around 140,000 clones, with over 85% found just once. Sequenced material: peripheral blood, taken on day 0 of AZD1222 vaccination. Receptor source: an adult in good health. CDR3s include the opening cysteine and the closing phenylalanine or tryptophan. The D gene is left open where the match is weak. Clone size, where shown, is once, few, many, or a class for clones that have expanded.

CDR3 protein | CDR3 DNA | V gene | clone size | D gene | J gene
CASSPTPGSSEQFF | TGTGCCAGCAGCCCGACCCCGGGGAGCTCAGAGCAGTTCTTC | TRBV2 | NA | NA | TRBJ2-1
CSASRSDYNSPLHF | TGCAGTGCTAGTAGGTCAGACTATAATTCACCCCTCCACTTT | TRBV20-1 | NA | NA | TRBJ1-6
CSANRNTEAFF | TGCAGTGCTAACAGAAACACTGAAGCTTTCTTT | TRBV20-1 | NA | NA | TRBJ1-1
CASSLGPDGELFF | TGTGCCAGCAGCTTAGGTCCGGACGGGGAGCTGTTTTTT | TRBV11-3 | NA | NA | TRBJ2-2
CATSDPRLGGTETQYF | TGTGCCACCAGTGATCCCAGACTAGGGGGGACGGAGACCCAGTACTTC | TRBV24-1 | NA | NA | TRBJ2-5
CATSDERSTEAFF | TGTGCCACCAGTGATGAGAGGAGCACTGAAGCTTTCTTT | TRBV24-1 | NA | NA | TRBJ1-1
CASSPSGGSTDTQYF | TGTGCCAGCAGCCCTAGCGGGGGGAGCACAGATACGCAGTATTTT | TRBV3-1/TRBV3-2 | NA | TRBD2 | TRBJ2-3
CASSVEGQPGNTIYF | TGTGCCAGCAGCGTAGAGGGACAGCCTGGAAACACCATATATTTT | TRBV9 | NA | TRBD1 | TRBJ1-3
CASSQDGIAGNEQFF | TGTGCCAGCAGCCAAGACGGAATAGCAGGCAATGAGCAGTTCTTC | TRBV3-1/TRBV3-2 | NA | NA | TRBJ2-1
CASSYVRGAGEQFF | TGTGCCAGCAGTTACGTGCGGGGGGCTGGGGAGCAGTTCTTC | TRBV6-2/TRBV6-3 | NA | TRBD2 | TRBJ2-1
CAIIGTENTEAFF | TGTGCCATCATTGGGACGGAGAACACTGAAGCTTTCTTT | TRBV10-3 | NA | NA | TRBJ1-1
CAWSEDPGRNTIYF | TGTGCCTGGAGTGAAGACCCGGGAAGAAACACCATATATTTT | TRBV30 | NA | NA | TRBJ1-3
CSVVGSGEKLFF | TGCAGCGTTGTGGGCAGCGGAGAAAAACTGTTTTTT | TRBV29-1 | NA | NA | TRBJ1-4
CASRVIGLNTEAFF | TGTGCCAGCAGGGTGATTGGGCTGAACACTGAAGCTTTCTTT | TRBV6-6 | NA | NA | TRBJ1-1
CAWSVQGTEAFF | TGTGCCTGGAGTGTACAGGGCACTGAAGCTTTCTTT | TRBV30 | NA | NA | TRBJ1-1
CASSPQRQGDRVELFF | TGTGCCAGCTCACCACAGAGACAGGGGGATAGAGTGGAGCTGTTTTTT | TRBV18 | NA | TRBD1 | TRBJ2-2
CASSPAGGRGPTDTQYF | TGTGCCAGCTCCCCCGCAGGGGGCAGGGGGCCCACAGATACGCAGTATTTT | TRBV7-3 | NA | TRBD1 | TRBJ2-3
CASTLSRGWGYTF | TGTGCCAGTACCCTAAGTAGGGGTTGGGGCTACACCTTC | TRBV19 | NA | NA | TRBJ1-2
CATSDVTGTGELFF | TGTGCCACCAGTGATGTGACAGGCACCGGGGAGCTGTTTTTT | TRBV24-1 | medium-sized | NA | TRBJ2-2
CASVVESNQPQHF | TGTGCCAGCGTCGTGGAGAGCAATCAGCCCCAGCATTTT | TRBV2 | NA | NA | TRBJ1-5
CSVDRNTEAFF | TGCAGCGTTGACCGGAACACTGAAGCTTTCTTT | TRBV29-1 | NA | NA | TRBJ1-1
CASSPIGQSGDTQYF | TGTGCCAGCTCACCGATCGGGCAATCCGGAGATACGCAGTATTTT | TRBV18 | NA | NA | TRBJ2-3
CASSVAGQGYEQYF | TGTGCCAGCAGCGTGGCTGGACAGGGCTACGAGCAGTACTTC | TRBV9 | once | TRBD1 | TRBJ2-7
CASSQDKGLAGTDTQYF | TGTGCCAGCAGCCAAGATAAGGGTCTGGCCGGCACAGATACGCAGTATTTT | TRBV14 | NA | NA | TRBJ2-3
CASSGRGARGEQYF | TGTGCCAGCAGCGGCCGTGGGGCCAGAGGTGAGCAGTACTTC | TRBV9 | NA | NA | TRBJ2-7
CAWSHTGRGPSRYGYTF | TGTGCCTGGAGCCACACAGGGAGGGGGCCTTCGCGGTATGGCTACACCTTC | TRBV30 | NA | TRBD1 | TRBJ1-2
CASSLDSYGYTF | TGTGCCAGCAGCTTAGACAGCTATGGCTACACCTTC | TRBV7-9 | NA | NA | TRBJ1-2
CASSSGTSYNEQFF | TGTGCCAGCAGTTCAGGGACTAGTTACAATGAGCAGTTCTTC | TRBV27 | NA | TRBD2 | TRBJ2-1
CAWKGQGAANEKLFF | TGTGCCTGGAAGGGACAGGGGGCTGCTAATGAAAAACTGTTTTTT | TRBV30 | NA | TRBD1 | TRBJ1-4
CASSQQRSGNTIYF | TGTGCCAGCAGCCAACAACGCTCTGGAAACACCATATATTTT | TRBV3-1/TRBV3-2 | NA | NA | TRBJ1-3
CASSPNLHRENEQYF | TGTGCCAGCTCACCAAATCTTCATCGGGAAAACGAGCAGTACTTC | TRBV18 | NA | NA | TRBJ2-7
CASSHIEQFF | TGTGCCAGCAGTCACATTGAGCAGTTCTTC | TRBV28 | NA | NA | TRBJ2-1
CATRTVYNEQFF | TGTGCTACCCGGACAGTATACAATGAGCAGTTCTTC | TRBV12-5 | NA | NA | TRBJ2-1
CASGRQVHEQYF | TGTGCCAGCGGACGACAGGTCCACGAGCAGTACTTC | TRBV28 | NA | NA | TRBJ2-7
CASSIVGNEQFF | TGTGCCAGTAGTATTGTGGGGAATGAGCAGTTCTTC | TRBV19 | NA | NA | TRBJ2-1
CASSSTVQDGSPLHF | TGTGCCAGCAGCTCAACCGTCCAGGATGGCTCACCCCTCCACTTT | TRBV9 | NA | NA | TRBJ1-6
CAWSSQGQETQYF | TGTGCCTGGAGTAGCCAGGGCCAAGAGACCCAGTACTTC | TRBV30 | NA | NA | TRBJ2-5
CASSLSPPSESSYEQYF | TGTGCCAGCAGCTTAAGTCCTCCTAGCGAAAGCTCCTACGAGCAGTACTTC | TRBV7-3 | NA | NA | TRBJ2-7
CAISEGGNNQPQHF | TGTGCCATCAGTGAGGGAGGGAACAATCAGCCCCAGCATTTT | TRBV10-3 | NA | NA | TRBJ1-5
CASSASDRGEAFF | TGTGCCAGCAGCGCCTCGGACAGGGGTGAAGCTTTCTTT | TRBV9 | NA | TRBD1 | TRBJ1-1
CASSFRPWDNSPLHF | TGTGCCAGCAGCTTTAGGCCATGGGATAATTCACCCCTCCACTTT | TRBV7-8 | NA | NA | TRBJ1-6
CASLWETNTEAFF | TGTGCCAGCCTATGGGAAACGAACACTGAAGCTTTCTTT | TRBV2 | NA | NA | TRBJ1-1
CASSPSWGDTEAFF | TGTGCCAGCAGCCCCTCTTGGGGGGACACTGAAGCTTTCTTT | TRBV11-2 | NA | NA | TRBJ1-1
CASSLRLRTYTGELFF | TGTGCCAGCAGTTTAAGGTTGCGGACCTACACCGGGGAGCTGTTTTTT | TRBV27 | NA | NA | TRBJ2-2
CASSYKGSSYNEQFF | TGTGCCAGCAGTTACAAGGGGAGCTCCTACAATGAGCAGTTCTTC | TRBV6-5 | once | NA | TRBJ2-1
CASIRRKGTDTQYF | TGTGCCAGCATTCGAAGGAAGGGCACAGATACGCAGTATTTT | TRBV21-1 | NA | NA | TRBJ2-3
CASSTHNPVPRGRPGELFF | TGTGCCAGTAGTACCCACAACCCAGTCCCCAGGGGGCGCCCCGGGGAGCTGTTTTTT | TRBV19 | many | TRBD1 | TRBJ2-2
CASSLGSYEQYF | TGTGCCAGCAGCTTAGGTTCCTACGAGCAGTACTTC | TRBV7-9 | once | NA | TRBJ2-7
CASSPRPKTGVMNTEAFF | TGTGCCAGCTCACCTAGGCCGAAGACAGGGGTTATGAACACTGAAGCTTTCTTT | TRBV18 | NA | TRBD1 | TRBJ1-1
CSASLRLAGVNEQFF | TGCAGTGCTAGTCTTAGACTAGCGGGAGTTAATGAGCAGTTCTTC | TRBV20-1 | NA | TRBD2 | TRBJ2-1
CASSLRDRSRGTEAFF | TGTGCCAGCAGCCTCCGGGACCGCTCGAGAGGCACTGAAGCTTTCTTT | TRBV3-1/TRBV3-2 | NA | NA | TRBJ1-1
CASSFRDGYTF | TGTGCCAGCAGCTTTCGGGACGGCTACACCTTC | TRBV11-2 | few | NA | TRBJ1-2
CASSLVLDPHNEQFF | TGTGCCAGCAGCTTAGTACTCGACCCTCACAATGAGCAGTTCTTC | TRBV7-9 | NA | NA | TRBJ2-1
CASRTQLVNTEAFF | TGTGCCAGCCGGACCCAATTAGTGAACACTGAAGCTTTCTTT | TRBV2 | NA | NA | TRBJ1-1
CASSQVDLNTGELFF | TGCGCCAGCAGCCAAGTCGACTTAAACACCGGGGAGCTGTTTTTT | TRBV4-1 | NA | NA | TRBJ2-2